The 20 T cell receptor beta chains below all came from one sample that was sequenced in a study of early T cells in non-severe SARS-CoV-2 infection (dated by TCRdb to 2020 to 2022). The method behind the library was 5' RACE. This sample was sequenced with a NextSeq 500. TCRdb itself trimmed the public reads at Q25 with fastp, ran MiXCR and retained productive beta chains. One record per CDR3 amino acid sequence lists the most common genes and DNA. The sample contains 55,000 to 65,000 distinct CDR3 sequences, 10% to 13% of them found a single time. The leading ten clones occupy 1.7% of the sample. Sample: whole blood. The source of these receptors is an adult who was a healthcare worker with PCR-confirmed SARS-CoV-2 infection or an uninfected control (not recorded which).

This rearrangement joins TRBV7-9 to TRBJ1-1; D gene uncertain. This CDR3 is 13 amino acids long. V was trimmed by 1 base and J by 8 bases, leaving 11 bases between them. From germline, CDR1 is SEHNR and CDR2 FQNEAQ (reference sequence). Here the CDR3 DNA reads TGTGCCAGCAGCTTAGTATTAACCAAGGAAGCTTTCTTT. Encoded protein: CASSLVLTKEAFF.

Ten or more counts support this clonotype. The rearrangement links TRBV30 to TRBJ2-7, with TRBD1 matching over 9 bases. This CDR3 has 14 residues. Germline assignment: CDR1 GTSNPN and CDR2 SVGIG (reference sequence). V lost 4 bases and J lost 3; bases outside the gene matches: 7. The DNA of the CDR3 is TGTGCCTGGATGAACAGGGGGCTCTTCTACGAGCAGTACTTC. Its translation: CAWMNRGLFYEQYF.

This clonotype was picked up many times. The V and J genes are TRBV5-1 and TRBJ1-2; no clear D. V dropped 0 bases and J dropped 4 bases, with 7 bases sitting between them. The CDR3 runs to 13 residues. Per germline, CDR1 SGHRS and CDR2 YFSETQ. CDR3 nucleotide sequence: TGCGCCAGCAGCTTGGAAGTGCCCTATGGCTACACCTTC. Its protein product is CASSLEVPYGYTF.

The sample holds many counts of this clonotype. DNA of the CDR3: TGTGCCAGCACCGTGACAGGAGGTAATTCACCCCTCCACTTT. Translation: CASTVTGGNSPLHF. This chain uses TRBV6-6 with TRBJ1-6, with D possibly TRBD1 on 6 matching bases. Germline CDR1 MNHNY, CDR2 SVGAGI (reference sequence). V lost 7 bases and J 6 bases, leaving 13 bases between the germline ends. This CDR3 spans 14 amino acids.

The genes are TRBV18 and TRBJ1-4; D unclear. Trimming stripped 2 bases from V and 8 bases from J, with 6 bases between. Germline assignment: CDR1 KGHSH and CDR2 LQKENI. This CDR3 is built from 12 residues. The CDR3 here is CASSPAGEKLFF. CDR3 sequence (DNA): TGTGCCAGCTCACCAGCGGGGGAAAAACTGTTTTTT.

This clonotype has only a few counts. The chain recombines TRBV12-3 or TRBV12-4 with TRBJ1-1; no firm D call. The CDR3 consists of 15 residues. V was cut by 5 bases and J by 1 base, with 14 bases left in between. CDR3 sequence: CASSLWVRGNTEAFF. For the CDR3, the DNA is TGTGCCAGCAGTCTATGGGTGCGGGGGAACACTGAAGCTTTCTTT.

This clonotype was seen a handful of times. The chain uses TRBV10-3 and TRBJ2-7, with D perhaps matching TRBD1 (5 bases). Trimming removed 2 bases at V and 3 bases at J, with 14 bases between. The CDR3 totals 15 residues. Germline V lookup: CDR1 ENHRY, CDR2 SYGVKD. The CDR3 DNA reads as TGTGCCATCAGTGAGCCCCCTCCGACAGACTACGAGCAGTACTTC. Translated: CAISEPPPTDYEQYF.

This clonotype was seen a handful of times. V gene TRBV12-3 or TRBV12-4 combines with J gene TRBJ1-6; D remains unclear. The CDR3 sequence is 16 residues long. V was pared by 8 bases and J by 0 bases, with 14 bases between. CDR3 coding DNA: TGTGCCAGCGGACGAGACTTGGGCTCCTATAATTCACCCCTCCACTTT. Translating it yields CASGRDLGSYNSPLHF.

This clonotype was seen a handful of times. This sequence joins TRBV9 and TRBJ2-1; tentative D call: TRBD1 (5 bases). Trimming took off 0 bases at V and 8 bases at J, with 15 bases between the two ends. This CDR3 contains 15 residues. Germline V lookup: CDR1 SGDLS, CDR2 YYNGEE. CDR3 amino acids: CASSVGGSGFDEQFF. CDR3 nucleotides: TGTGCCAGCAGCGTAGGGGGCAGTGGCTTCGATGAGCAGTTCTTC.

This clonotype was seen many times. The genes are TRBV11-2 and TRBJ2-1; maybe TRBD2 (6 bases). V lost 6 bases and J lost 3, with 15 bases in between. This CDR3 has 15 residues. CDR1 and CDR2 (germline): SGHAT, FQNNGV. The CDR3 nucleotides are TGTGCCAGCAGAACGGTGGGACTCATCTACAATGAGCAGTTCTTC. It codes for CASRTVGLIYNEQFF.

This clonotype came up a few times. The gene calls are TRBV27 and TRBJ2-2; D is unresolved. V was trimmed by 4 bases and J by 8 bases, leaving 8 bases between them. Germline CDR1 reads MNHEY; CDR2 reads SMNVEV (reference sequence). The CDR3 is made up of 12 amino acids. This CDR3 reads CASSSQTGELFF. For the CDR3, the DNA is TGTGCCAGCAGTTCTCAGACTGGGGAGCTGTTTTTT.

In its sample, this clonotype was seen many times. The rearrangement joins TRBV5-1 to TRBJ1-2, with 7 bases aligning to TRBD1. This CDR3 contains 14 residues. Per germline, CDR1 SGHRS and CDR2 YFSETQ. V lost 1 base, J lost 4 bases, and 4 bases stayed unmatched. In DNA, the CDR3 is TGCGCCAGCAGCTTGAACGACAGGGTCTATGGCTACACCTTC. The encoded protein is CASSLNDRVYGYTF.

In its sample, this clonotype was seen many times. V and J are TRBV6-7 and TRBJ2-1, with 8 positions matching TRBD2. TRBV6-7 carries the ORF label, with uncertain function. The CDR3 length is 14 residues. Trimming cost V 10 bases and J 0 bases; bases outside gene matches: 5. CDR3 in DNA: TGTGCCAAACGGGGGGGCCACTCCTACAATGAGCAGTTCTTC. It encodes CAKRGGHSYNEQFF.

Concerning this clonotype: A read error may explain this, as a much larger clone is one base away. The chain uses TRBV14 and TRBJ1-6, with 10 bases fitting TRBD1. The length of the CDR3 is 17 residues. Per germline, CDR1 SGHDN and CDR2 FVKESK. The CDR3 sequence: CASSVATGGTYKSPLHF. Written as DNA, the CDR3 is TGTGCCAGCAGCGTAGCGACAGGGGGCACTTATAAATCACCCCTCCACTTT.

This clonotype was detected many times. The chain recombines TRBV4-1 with TRBJ2-5, with 10 bases that match TRBD2. V shed 3 bases, J shed 3 bases, and the junction held 4 bases outside the gene matches. Germline CDR1 MGHRA, CDR2 YSYEKL. The CDR3 runs to 15 residues. The CDR3 reads CASSQPGLAKETQYF. CDR3 DNA sequence: TGCGCCAGCAGCCAGCCGGGACTAGCGAAAGAGACCCAGTACTTC.

CDR3 sequence reads: CASSPYTRAYEQYF. Here the CDR3 DNA reads TGTGCCAGCAGCCCCTACACGAGGGCCTACGAGCAGTACTTC. This sequence joins TRBV11-2 and TRBJ2-7, with a possible D match to TRBD2 (5 bases). The V and J ends lost 5 bases and 2 bases respectively, with 13 bases between them. The germline CDR1 and CDR2 sequences are SGHAT and FQNNGV. The CDR3 is 14 amino acids.

This chain joins TRBV4-2 and TRBJ2-1, with TRBD2 matching over 10 bases. V was pared by 4 bases and J by 7 bases, with 13 bases of the junction left unmatched. The germline V gene encodes CDR1 LGHNA and CDR2 YNFKEQ. The CDR3 length is 17 residues. This CDR3 is CASSPLMGSGGANEQFF. CDR3 nucleotides: TGTGCCAGCAGCCCTTTAATGGGAAGCGGGGGGGCTAATGAGCAGTTCTTC.

This clonotype was recorded at least ten times. This sequence joins TRBV12-3 or TRBV12-4 and TRBJ1-2; D gene uncertain. V was pared by 2 bases and J by 1 base, with 14 bases between. The CDR3 is made up of 16 amino acids. CDR3 protein: CASSLFVTQFNYGYTF. CDR3 nucleotide sequence: TGTGCCAGCAGTTTATTTGTCACCCAGTTTAACTATGGCTACACCTTC.

The genes are TRBV12-3 or TRBV12-4 and TRBJ2-2; D not certain. Trimming took 3 bases from V and 7 from J, leaving 15 bases between them. This CDR3 comprises 15 residues. The CDR3 DNA is TGTGCCAGCAGTTTTACAGCCCCGAAGATCGGGGAGCTGTTTTTT. It encodes CASSFTAPKIGELFF.

This clonotype was counted many times. The gene calls are TRBV20-1 and TRBJ2-7; tentative D call: TRBD1 (6 bases). The CDR3 is made up of 13 amino acids. V shed 7 bases and J shed 0 bases, with 13 bases lying between them. Germline CDR1 reads DFQATT; CDR2 reads SNEGSKA (reference sequence). CDR3 residues: CSGSRDISYEQYF. The DNA of the CDR3 is TGCAGTGGGTCAAGGGACATCTCCTACGAGCAGTACTTC.